The text below deals with one T cell receptor beta chain. Its antigen is currently unknown. The data derive from a study of immune evolution from preneoplasia to lung adenocarcinoma. Histologic diagnosis was independently verified by two lung pathologists. Premalignant or tumor cells were enriched by macro-dissection after pathologic assessment. Study-level findings and limits: Clonality was highest in normal lung, lower in later-stage lesions apparently. Top clone share appeared to fall from AAH through AIS, MIA, adenocarcinoma.

The CDR3 is 16 residues long. In germline, CDR1 is KGHSH, CDR2 LQKENI. V was clipped by 7 bases and J by 2 bases, with 18 bases between them. TCRdb keeps only in-frame clones here, not all; method: immunoSEQ multiplex PCR. The table lists roughly 13,000 clones, approximately 80% of them singletons. The clonotype originates from a person between 65 and 80 years old with lung adenocarcinoma. What was sequenced was FFPE minimally invasive lung adenocarcinoma tissue. The rearrangement links TRBV18 to TRBJ2-1; D possibly uses TRBD1 or TRBD2 (5 bases each). The CDR3 loop reads CASLKIRRDPYNEQFF. In DNA, the CDR3 is TGTGCCAGCTTAAAAATTCGCCGGGACCCCTACAATGAGCAGTTCTTC.